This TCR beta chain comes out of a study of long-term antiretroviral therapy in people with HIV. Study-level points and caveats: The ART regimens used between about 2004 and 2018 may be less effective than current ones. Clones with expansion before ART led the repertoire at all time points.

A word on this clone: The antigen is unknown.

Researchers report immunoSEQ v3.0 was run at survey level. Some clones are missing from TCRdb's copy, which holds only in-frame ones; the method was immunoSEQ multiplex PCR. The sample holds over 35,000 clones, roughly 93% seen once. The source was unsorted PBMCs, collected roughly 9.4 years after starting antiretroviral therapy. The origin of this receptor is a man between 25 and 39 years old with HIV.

The CDR3 here is CASSQGPGENYGYTF. CDR3 DNA: TGCGCCAGCAGCCAAGGGCCAGGGGAGAACTATGGCTACACCTTC. The genes are TRBV4-1 and TRBJ1-2; perhaps TRBD1 as D (6 bases). The germline V gene encodes CDR1 MGHRA and CDR2 YSYEKL. This CDR3 has 15 amino acids. Deletions cut 1 base from V and 2 bases from J, with 11 bases between.